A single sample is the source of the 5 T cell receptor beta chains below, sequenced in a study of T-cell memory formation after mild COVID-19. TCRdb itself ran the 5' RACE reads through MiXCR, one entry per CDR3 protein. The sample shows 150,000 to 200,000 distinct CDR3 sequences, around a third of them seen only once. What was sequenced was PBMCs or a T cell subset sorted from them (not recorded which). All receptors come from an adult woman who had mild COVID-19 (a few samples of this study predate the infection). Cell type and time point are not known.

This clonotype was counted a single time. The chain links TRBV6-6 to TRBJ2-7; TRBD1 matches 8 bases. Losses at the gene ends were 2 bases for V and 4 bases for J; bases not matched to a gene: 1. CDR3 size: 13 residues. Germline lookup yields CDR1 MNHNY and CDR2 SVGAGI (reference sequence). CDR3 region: CASSYDRGYEQYF. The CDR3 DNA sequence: TGTGCCAGCAGTTACGACAGGGGATACGAGCAGTACTTC.

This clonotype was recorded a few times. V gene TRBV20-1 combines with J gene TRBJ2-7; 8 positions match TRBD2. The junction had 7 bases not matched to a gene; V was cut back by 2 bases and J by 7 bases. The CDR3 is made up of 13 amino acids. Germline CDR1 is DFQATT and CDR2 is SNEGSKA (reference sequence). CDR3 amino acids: CSARRREAGEQYF. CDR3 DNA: TGCAGTGCTAGAAGGCGGGAGGCGGGGGAGCAGTACTTC.

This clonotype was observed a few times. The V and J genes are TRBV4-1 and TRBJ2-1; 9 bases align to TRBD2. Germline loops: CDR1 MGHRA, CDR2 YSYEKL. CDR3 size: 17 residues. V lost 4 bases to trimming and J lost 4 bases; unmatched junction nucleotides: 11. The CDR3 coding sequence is TGCGCCAGCAGCCCCGGAAGGGCTAGCGGGGTATACAATGAGCAGTTCTTC. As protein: CASSPGRASGVYNEQFF.

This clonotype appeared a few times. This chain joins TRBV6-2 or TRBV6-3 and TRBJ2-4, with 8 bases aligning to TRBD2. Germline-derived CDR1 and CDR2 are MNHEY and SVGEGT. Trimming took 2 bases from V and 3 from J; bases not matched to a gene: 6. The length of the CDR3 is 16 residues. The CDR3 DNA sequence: TGTGCCAGCAGTTACGAAACCGGGACTAGCAAAAACATTCAGTACTTC. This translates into CASSYETGTSKNIQYF.

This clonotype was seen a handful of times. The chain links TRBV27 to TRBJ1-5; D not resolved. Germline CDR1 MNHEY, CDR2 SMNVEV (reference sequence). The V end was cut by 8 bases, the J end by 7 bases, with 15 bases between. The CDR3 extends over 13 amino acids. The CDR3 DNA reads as TGTGCCAGCCGGTCCAACGCCCACCAGCCCCAGCATTTT. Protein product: CASRSNAHQPQHF.